These 27 T cell receptor beta chains originate from one sample sequenced in a study of cytomegalovirus exposure and HLA in healthy donors. Use of 60 Vbeta and 13 Jbeta primers characterized the PCR. Clones were read by immunoSEQ multiplex PCR, and TCRdb kept only the in-frame ones, dropping some. This sample yields some 120,000 clones, of which 60% to 80% are seen a single time; more than 3% belongs to the top ten. Sequenced input: PBMCs. Receptors originate from a woman aged 45-60 years in good health and CMV-seronegative.

This clone is medium-sized in the sample. This sequence joins TRBV7-9 and TRBJ1-1, with unresolved D. Germline V gives CDR1 SEHNR, CDR2 FQNEAQ (reference sequence). The CDR3 sequence is 12 residues long. The CDR3 DNA reads TGTGCTGAGGCGGGTCTAGACACTGAAGCTTTCTTT. It codes for CAEAGLDTEAFF.

The chain carries TRBV11-3 and TRBJ2-3; the match to TRBD2 covers 8 bases. CDR1 is SGHNT and CDR2 is YENEEA in the germline V gene. J gave up 2 bases and V 4 bases, and 2 bases lay outside the gene matches. The CDR3 extends over 14 amino acids. The CDR3 DNA reads TGTGCCAGCAGCTCTAGCGGGTACACAGATACGCAGTATTTT. This translates into CASSSSGYTDTQYF.

This clone turned up a few times. This chain links TRBV7-9 with TRBJ2-1; D may correspond to TRBD1 or TRBD2 (9 bases each). CDR3 length equals 17 residues. The germline V gene encodes CDR1 SEHNR and CDR2 FQNEAQ (reference sequence). V was cut by 5 bases and J by 7 bases, with 24 bases left in between. The CDR3 DNA is TGTGCCAGCAGCCGGACAGGGGTGCTAGCGGGGTTAAATGAGCAGTTCTTC. It specifies CASSRTGVLAGLNEQFF. Using reference TRBV7-9 and TRBJ2-1 for the parts outside the CDR3, the full variable domain is DTGVSQNPRHKITKRGQNVTFRCDPISEHNRLYWYRQTLGQGPEFLTYFQNEAQLEKSRLLSDRFSAERPKGSFSTLEIQRTEQGDSAMYLCASSRTGVLAGLNEQFFGPGTRLTVL.

The chain combines TRBV28 with TRBJ2-5; D perhaps matches TRBD1 (5 bases). The germline gives CDR1 MDHEN, CDR2 SYDVKM. The CDR3 is 11 residues long. V was clipped by 7 bases and J by 11 bases, with 14 bases between them. The CDR3 here is CASTGWAGQYF. The CDR3 DNA reads TGTGCCAGCACCGGATGGGCAGGGCAGTACTTC.

The sample holds a few counts of this clone. The rearrangement joins TRBV5-8 to TRBJ2-3; no reliable D call. From germline, CDR1 is SGHTS and CDR2 YDEGEE. V was pared by 6 bases and J by 4 bases, with 12 bases between. The CDR3 covers 13 residues. The CDR3 coding sequence is TGTGCCAGCAACCCACACAGAGCAGATACGCAGTATTTT. Translated, it gives CASNPHRADTQYF.

The chain recombines TRBV6-1 with TRBJ1-5; TRBD1 matches 10 bases. This CDR3 is 14 amino acids long. The germline CDR1 and CDR2 sequences are MNHNS and SASEGT. V trimming: 6 bases; J trimming: 5 bases; junction bases outside the gene matches: 4. CDR3 protein: CASRETGGDQPQHF. CDR3 DNA sequence: TGTGCCAGCAGAGAGACAGGGGGCGATCAGCCCCAGCATTTT.

The rearrangement links TRBV27 to TRBJ2-7; the D gene is possibly TRBD1 (5 bases). There are 15 residues in the CDR3. Trimming took off 6 bases at V and 0 bases at J, with 15 bases between the two ends. Germline loops: CDR1 MNHEY, CDR2 SMNVEV (reference sequence). This CDR3 is CASSAQAWSSYEQYF. The CDR3 region has the DNA TGTGCCAGCAGCGCACAGGCCTGGTCCTCCTACGAGCAGTACTTC.

Regarding this clone: The junction departs from the called germline gene at one end, perhaps through a read error. The rearrangement joins TRBV7-9 to TRBJ2-2; 11 nucleotides agree with TRBD2. Germline V CDR1 and CDR2: SEHNR, FQNEAQ (reference sequence). The CDR3 length is 12 residues. The CDR3 here is CASSLTSGKLFF. The CDR3 region has the DNA TGTGCCAGCAGCCTGACTAGCGGGAAGCTGTTTTTT.

The chain combines TRBV7-2 with TRBJ1-6, with D unclear. CDR1 and CDR2 (germline): SGHTA, FQGNSA. CDR3 length: 12 residues. V was pared by 3 bases and J by 7 bases, with 4 bases between. In DNA, the CDR3 is TGTGCCAGCAGCTTGGCAAATTCACCCCTCCACTTT. Translating it yields CASSLANSPLHF.

In this sample, this clone turned up a few times. The chain recombines TRBV7-2 with TRBJ2-2; D remains unclear. Trimming stripped 3 bases from V and 2 bases from J, with 4 bases between. The CDR3 runs to 13 residues. Germline assignment: CDR1 SGHTA and CDR2 FQGNSA. CDR3 DNA sequence: TGTGCCAGCAGCTTCTCTAACACCGGGGAGCTGTTTTTT. Translation: CASSFSNTGELFF.

CDR3 sequence reads: CAWSVALNYGYTF. The CDR3 DNA sequence: TGTGCCTGGAGTGTAGCACTTAACTATGGCTACACCTTC. This chain links TRBV30 with TRBJ1-2; no firm D call. Germline V gene lookup returns CDR1 GTSNPN and CDR2 SVGIG (reference sequence). V shed 0 bases and J shed 1 base, with 6 bases lying between them. This CDR3 has 13 residues.

The chain recombines TRBV4-3 with TRBJ1-1, with a weak D call TRBD1 (5 bases). V lost 0 bases to trimming and J lost 5 bases, with 13 bases between them. Germline CDR1 LGHNA, CDR2 YSLEER. The CDR3 spans 15 residues. The CDR3, as DNA: TGCGCCAGCAGCCAAGATTTCGCAGGGCAGACTGAAGCTTTCTTT. Translation: CASSQDFAGQTEAFF.

V gene TRBV19 combines with J gene TRBJ2-3, with 9 nucleotides matching TRBD2. With V trimmed by 6 bases and J by 0 bases, 4 bases remained unmatched. The CDR3 is made up of 15 amino acids. Germline loops: CDR1 LNHDA, CDR2 SQIVND (reference sequence). For the CDR3, the DNA is TGTGCCAGTAGCGCGGGACTAGCAAGCACAGATACGCAGTATTTT. It translates to CASSAGLASTDTQYF.

The chain links TRBV19 to TRBJ1-2; weak D call: TRBD1 (6 bases). Germline CDR1 LNHDA, CDR2 SQIVND (reference sequence). The CDR3 loop spans 14 amino acids. Trimming removed 8 bases at V and 4 bases at J, with 17 bases between. In DNA form, the CDR3 reads TGTGCCAGTGCCCACGGACAGCTTCCCTATGGCTACACCTTC. Translated: CASAHGQLPYGYTF.

The chain links TRBV2 to TRBJ2-1; 8 bases fit TRBD1. The CDR3 has 17 residues. Germline lookup yields CDR1 SNHLY and CDR2 FYNNEI. V shed 7 bases and J 10 bases; nucleotides not matched to a gene: 21. CDR3 in amino acids: CASKKGISQGAPGEQFF. The CDR3 nucleotides read TGTGCCAGCAAAAAGGGCATTAGTCAGGGGGCGCCGGGGGAGCAGTTCTTC.

The genes are TRBV25-1 and TRBJ1-2, with a weak D call TRBD1 (6 bases). CDR1 MGHDK and CDR2 SYGVNS come from the germline V gene. This CDR3 has 14 residues. V was pared by 3 bases and J by 1 base, with 9 bases between. CDR3 DNA sequence: TGTGCCAGCAGTGATACAGGGCGTAACTATGGCTACACCTTC. It is translated as CASSDTGRNYGYTF.

This clone was seen a handful of times. The rearrangement uses TRBV7-6 and TRBJ2-1; TRBD1 aligns across 11 bases. V lost 2 bases to trimming and J lost 3 bases; unmatched junction nucleotides: 6. Germline-derived CDR1 and CDR2 are SGHVS and FNYEAQ. The CDR3 totals 17 residues. In DNA form, the CDR3 reads TGTGCCAGCAGCTTAACCGTGGGACAGGGGGACTACAATGAGCAGTTCTTC. Translation: CASSLTVGQGDYNEQFF.

The chain joins TRBV5-6 to TRBJ2-1; 13 bases are shared with TRBD2. The CDR3 totals 15 residues. V gave up 4 bases and J gave up 11 bases; unmatched junction bases: 9. Per the germline V gene, CDR1 is SGHDT and CDR2 is YYEEEE. The chain's CDR3 is CASSAGTSGKVKQFF. For the CDR3, the DNA is TGTGCCAGCAGCGCCGGGACTAGCGGGAAAGTGAAGCAGTTCTTC.

This clone has a handful of counts. The sample contains more than one DNA sequence encoding this CDR3. The chain links TRBV7-6 to TRBJ2-3; D unresolved. With 1 base removed from V and 6 bases from J, the gap between germline ends came to 5 bases. Germline V gene sequence: CDR1 SGHVS, CDR2 FNYEAQ. The CDR3 loop spans 12 amino acids. This chain's CDR3 is CASSLGPDTQYF. Written as DNA, the CDR3 is TGTGCCAGCAGCTTAGGTCCGGATACGCAGTATTTT.

The chain has TRBV5-6 and TRBJ2-5; a weak D match, TRBD1 (5 bases). The CDR3 runs to 14 residues. The V end was cut by 5 bases, the J end by 5 bases, with 16 bases between. Germline V gene sequence: CDR1 SGHDT, CDR2 YYEEEE. The CDR3 DNA is TGTGCCAGCAGGGTTACAGGCGGCGAGGAGACCCAGTACTTC. Translation gives CASRVTGGEETQYF. The whole variable domain, remainder taken from reference TRBV5-6 and TRBJ2-5, is DAGVTQSPTHLIKTRGQQVTLRCSPKSGHDTVSWYQQALGQGPQFIFQYYEEEERQRGNFPDRFSGHQFPNYSSELNVNALLLGDSALYLCASRVTGGEETQYFGPGTRLLVL.

The chain combines TRBV19 with TRBJ2-7; TRBD1 might be the D (6 bases). V lost 2 bases and J lost 2, with 10 bases in between. CDR1 is LNHDA, CDR2 SQIVND, per germline (reference sequence). The CDR3 is 14 residues long. The CDR3 nucleotides are TGTGCCAGTAGTATAAGGACAGCAACCTACGAGCAGTACTTC. Amino acids: CASSIRTATYEQYF.

The V gene is TRBV25-1, the J gene TRBJ1-2; D gene ambiguous. Germline CDR1 reads MGHDK; CDR2 reads SYGVNS. CDR3 length: 13 amino acids. V lost 2 bases to trimming and J lost 1 base, with 5 bases between them. The CDR3 DNA is TGTGCCAGCAGTGAACAGGATAACTATGGCTACACCTTC. Its translation is CASSEQDNYGYTF.

J is TRBJ2-5 and V is TRBV9; tentatively, D is TRBD2 (6 bases). V gave up 3 bases and J gave up 9 bases, with 21 bases separating them. The CDR3 spans 15 residues. The germline gives CDR1 SGDLS, CDR2 YYNGEE. CDR3 DNA: TGTGCCAGCAGCGGGGGGGACTGGCTCGCCGAGGCCCAGTACTTC. Protein product: CASSGGDWLAEAQYF.

The gene calls are TRBV30 and TRBJ2-7; D not certain. The length of the CDR3 is 13 residues. Germline values: CDR1 GTSNPN, CDR2 SVGIG (reference sequence). This chain's CDR3 is CFFKQKAAYEQYF. In nucleotides, the CDR3 is TGTTTTTTCAAGCAGAAGGCGGCATACGAGCAGTACTTC.

This chain uses TRBV7-9 with TRBJ2-7, with TRBD2 matching 7 bases. Germline V gene data show CDR1 as SEHNR and CDR2 as FQNEAQ (reference sequence). The V segment lost 8 bases and the J segment 0 bases; nucleotides outside the gene matches: 1. The CDR3 has 12 amino acids. The chain's CDR3 is CASGGDSYEQYF. The CDR3 nucleotides are TGTGCCAGCGGGGGGGACTCCTACGAGCAGTACTTC.

The rearrangement uses TRBV7-2 and TRBJ2-3, with 8 bases fitting TRBD2. The CDR3 is made up of 16 amino acids. The germline V gene has CDR1 SGHTA and CDR2 FQGNSA. Trimming at V came to 1 base and at J to 4 bases, leaving 7 bases not matched to a gene. This CDR3 reads CASSLVSGRAADTQYF. For the CDR3, the DNA is TGTGCCAGCAGCTTAGTAAGCGGGAGAGCAGCAGATACGCAGTATTTT.

This sequence joins TRBV19 and TRBJ1-5; 9 nucleotides align to TRBD1. CDR3 length: 15 amino acids. The V gene end was trimmed by 4 bases and the J gene end by 4 bases; junction bases not matched to a gene: 5. CDR1 LNHDA and CDR2 SQIVND come from the germline V gene (reference sequence). Here the CDR3 reads CASSRTGVGNQPQHF. The CDR3 DNA follows: TGTGCCAGTAGTAGGACAGGGGTCGGGAATCAGCCCCAGCATTTT. The full variable domain, in which reference TRBV19 and TRBJ1-5 provide the parts outside the CDR3, is DGGITQSPKYLFRKEGQNVTLSCEQNLNHDAMYWYRQDPGQGLRLIYYSQIVNDFQKGDIAEGYSVSREKKESFPLTVTSAQKNPTAFYLCASSRTGVGNQPQHFGDGTRLSIL.